This T cell receptor (beta chain) emerged from a study of cytomegalovirus exposure and HLA in healthy donors (dated by TCRdb to 2015 to 2018). Broadly, across the study: A later analysis indicated that the roughly 130 validation repertoires were generated on the platform also employed for the approximately 700 repertoires of the first cohort. A separate validation cohort of some 130 different subjects was used in addition to the roughly 700-subject first cohort. To predict cytomegalovirus infection status, the study combined high-throughput TCR immunosequencing, statistical association of individual TCRs with disease status, and machine learning. The aim of the study was to test whether cataloging public T cell receptors could identify signatures of past pathogen exposure. What the study reported, not specific to this receptor: Most TCR sequences were observed very rarely across donors, whereas some public TCRs were present in many individuals. In vitro tests confirmed that a few of the cytomegalovirus-associated TCR beta chains recognize cytomegalovirus antigens. The authors suggested that the approach could potentially be generalized to other disease states and immunological phenotypes. The classifier was reported to diagnose cytomegalovirus status with high specificity and sensitivity in both the original and validation cohorts. The study gave a list of under 200 TCR beta chains associated with cytomegalovirus. All 120 or so repertoires were used to score co-occurrence in the validation cohort in a later analysis, because that analysis had no HLA typing for the cohort. Of the cluster scores, roughly 93% were above 0 in a later analysis, which found that TCRs clustered in the first cohort also tended to co-occur in the 95 to 150 validation repertoires.

This clone was seen only a few times. This clone's antigen is unknown. No clone much larger than this one lies a single base away; base qualities are absent. Separate from the roughly 650-subject first cohort, the validation cohort of some 130 subjects was the group to which the donors belonged. The method was the immunoSEQ multiplex PCR assay. In the authors' own workflow: A statistical classification framework was built for diagnosing cytomegalovirus status from the catalog of TCR beta chain sequences. The immuneACCESS repertoire file appears here via TCRdb, limited to in-frame rearrangements. These files lack a portion of the clones; in checked studies, under half of the deficit traces to unresolved V genes, and the cause of the others is not known. V and J calls plus clone size are reproduced from that table; the DNA served to infer D and trimming. The sample data list 180,000 or so clones, and more than 65% of these were observed just once. 10% to 15% of the sample goes to the ten largest clones.

The sample was PBMCs. The TCR sequence derives from a woman in her thirties in good health and CMV-seropositive.

The DNA reads as follows: TGTGCCAGCAGCTTAGCCCCCGCAGCGGGCGAGCAGTACTTC. It translates to CASSLAPAAGEQYF. The chain was built from TRBV7-6 and TRBJ2-7; the D segment could be TRBD2, given 6 matching bases. CDR1 and CDR2 are drawn from the germline V gene: SGHVS, FNYEAQ. The trim is 0 bases for V and 6 bases for J, with a gap of 12 bases between the germline ends. The CDR3 has 14 amino acids, counting the end cysteine and phenylalanine. Only the CDR3 DNA stays, 42 bases, in frame from base 1.